A single sample gave rise to the 20 T cell receptor beta chains below, sequenced in a study of OX40 agonist ivuxolimab in advanced cancers. Sequencing used immunoSEQ multiplex PCR; TCRdb keeps in-frame clones, though not all of them. The sample includes more than 55,000 clones, almost 95% of them seen just once. The input for sequencing was CD4+ or CD8+ T cells sorted from blood, taken in a trial of the OX40 agonist ivuxolimab. The receptors come from an adult with an advanced solid tumor such as melanoma, head and neck, liver or kidney cancer.

The gene calls are TRBV9 and TRBJ1-5; D unresolved. The CDR3 contains 14 residues. V was shortened by 0 bases and J by 3 bases, with 7 bases between the two germline ends. Germline V lookup: CDR1 SGDLS, CDR2 YYNGEE. In DNA form, the CDR3 reads TGTGCCAGCAGCGTAGGCGGCGTCAATCAGCCCCAGCATTTT. Amino acids: CASSVGGVNQPQHF.

V usage is TRBV2 and J usage is TRBJ1-3; D perhaps matches TRBD1 (5 bases). The CDR3 spans 12 residues. CDR1 is SNHLY and CDR2 is FYNNEI in the germline V gene. V lost 7 bases and J 4 bases, leaving 8 bases between the germline ends. The CDR3 loop reads CASTGSGNTIYF. As DNA, the CDR3 is TGTGCCAGCACAGGGTCAGGAAACACCATATATTTT.

This clone was seen more than once but under ten times. The chain uses TRBV13 and TRBJ2-3, with no clear D. This CDR3 spans 13 amino acids. CDR1 and CDR2 from the germline V gene are PRHDT and FYEKMQ (reference sequence). V lost 1 base and J 4 bases, leaving 6 bases between the germline ends. CDR3 sequence: CASSLVDADTQYF. The CDR3 DNA follows: TGTGCCAGCAGCTTAGTTGATGCAGATACGCAGTATTTT.

The chain joins TRBV7-9 to TRBJ2-3; D possibly corresponds to TRBD1 (6 bases). Trimming took 4 bases from V and 1 from J, leaving 9 bases between them. From germline, CDR1 is SEHNR and CDR2 FQNEAQ (reference sequence). This CDR3 has 14 residues. CDR3 residues: CASSWDTGTDTQYF. Here the CDR3 DNA reads TGTGCCAGCAGCTGGGACACGGGCACAGATACGCAGTATTTT.

The gene calls are TRBV25-1 and TRBJ2-1; unclear D gene. The V gene's germline CDR1 is MGHDK and CDR2 SYGVNS. The length of the CDR3 is 12 residues. The ends were cut back, 8 bases at V and 8 bases at J, with 13 bases in the middle. DNA of the CDR3: TGTGCCAGCTCGCCAGCCCTGGATGAGCAGTTCTTC. This encodes CASSPALDEQFF.

The rearrangement joins TRBV30 to TRBJ2-2; D gene ambiguous. The CDR3 totals 14 residues. The germline CDR1 and CDR2 sequences are GTSNPN and SVGIG (reference sequence). Trimming left V 3 bases short and J 5 bases short, with 13 bases between. CDR3 sequence (DNA): TGTGCCTGGAGCTGGGCTGTCGGGACCGGGGAGCTGTTTTTT. It yields the protein CAWSWAVGTGELFF.

The gene calls are TRBV7-3 and TRBJ2-3; a possible D gene is TRBD1 (7 bases). This CDR3 is 16 amino acids long. Trimming took 2 bases from V and 3 from J, leaving 15 bases between them. Germline assignment: CDR1 SGHTA and CDR2 FQGTGA. The chain's CDR3 is CASSLGVAGQTDTQYF. The CDR3 DNA sequence: TGTGCCAGCAGCTTAGGAGTGGCGGGACAGACAGATACGCAGTATTTT.

V and J are TRBV7-6 and TRBJ2-7, with D tentatively TRBD2 (5 bases). CDR1 SGHVS and CDR2 FNYEAQ come from the germline V gene. The CDR3 covers 14 residues. Trimming stripped 5 bases from V and 5 bases from J, with 16 bases between. In nucleotides, the CDR3 is TGTGCCAGCAGCCCAAGGACGGCGGGCCACGAGCAGTACTTC. Amino acids: CASSPRTAGHEQYF.

The chain recombines TRBV6-6 with TRBJ1-6; D uncertain. The CDR3 is 14 amino acids. With 2 bases removed from V and 9 bases from J, the gap between germline ends came to 11 bases. CDR1 MNHNY and CDR2 SVGAGI come from the germline V gene (reference sequence). In DNA form, the CDR3 reads TGTGCCAGCAGTTACATAGGGCAGGCTTCACCCCTCCACTTT. Translating it yields CASSYIGQASPLHF.

The chain is built from TRBV15 and TRBJ1-1, with 8 nucleotides matching TRBD1. The CDR3 spans 15 residues. The ends lost 6 bases at V and 2 bases at J; junction bases unmatched: 8. In germline, CDR1 is LNHNV, CDR2 YYDKDF (reference sequence). Here the CDR3 reads CATRTQDRENTEAFF. The CDR3 coding sequence is TGTGCCACCAGAACTCAGGACAGGGAAAACACTGAAGCTTTCTTT.

This clone appeared once. This chain uses TRBV12-5 with TRBJ2-6, with D possibly matching TRBD1 (5 bases). Per the germline V gene, CDR1 is LGHNT and CDR2 is FRNRAP. With 5 bases removed from V and 5 bases from J, the gap between germline ends came to 22 bases. This CDR3 region has 18 residues. The CDR3 region has the DNA TGTGCTAGTGGTGTTTCGTGTGCAGGACAAAGTCGGGCCAACGTCCTGACTTTC. The encoded protein is CASGVSCAGQSRANVLTF.

V usage is TRBV13 and J usage is TRBJ2-7, with TRBD1 matching 8 bases. CDR1 is PRHDT and CDR2 is FYEKMQ in the germline V gene (reference sequence). The CDR3 contains 15 residues. V lost 0 bases to trimming and J lost 2 bases; unmatched junction nucleotides: 3. The CDR3 loop is CASSLGTGVPYEQYF. CDR3 nucleotide sequence: TGTGCCAGCAGCTTAGGGACAGGGGTTCCCTACGAGCAGTACTTC.

The rearrangement links TRBV13 to TRBJ2-3; 7 bases fit TRBD2. The germline CDR1 and CDR2 sequences are PRHDT and FYEKMQ (reference sequence). The CDR3 spans 15 residues. The ends lost 0 bases at V and 3 bases at J; junction bases unmatched: 3. DNA of the CDR3: TGTGCCAGCAGCTTAGGACGGGGGGTAACAGATACGCAGTATTTT. It is translated as CASSLGRGVTDTQYF.

This chain uses TRBV9 with TRBJ2-2; D may be TRBD1 (5 bases). Germline assignment: CDR1 SGDLS and CDR2 YYNGEE. The CDR3 runs 14 residues. V was shortened by 6 bases and J by 0 bases, with 9 bases between the two germline ends. The CDR3 loop reads CASNRNANTGELFF. In DNA form, the CDR3 reads TGTGCCAGCAACAGGAACGCGAACACCGGGGAGCTGTTTTTT. The entire variable domain, with the rest obtained from reference TRBV9 and TRBJ2-2, is as follows: DSGVTQTPKHLITATGQRVTLRCSPRSGDLSVYWYQQSLDQGLQFLIQYYNGEERAKGNILERFSAQQFPDLHSELNLSSLELGDSALYFCASNRNANTGELFFGEGSRLTVL.

The chain uses TRBV11-2 and TRBJ2-3; weak D call: TRBD2 (5 bases). This CDR3 spans 16 amino acids. In germline, CDR1 is SGHAT, CDR2 FQNNGV. Between the trimmed V and J ends, which lost 7 bases and 2 bases, there was a span of 19 bases. CDR3 DNA sequence: TGTGCCAGCACCGATAGGGAGCGAGGATACACAGATACGCAGTATTTT. Its translation is CASTDRERGYTDTQYF.

The rearrangement links TRBV7-6 to TRBJ2-5, with 7 nucleotides matching TRBD2. CDR1 is SGHVS, CDR2 FNYEAQ, per germline. J lost 5 bases, V lost 3 bases, and 15 bases had no gene match. This CDR3 contains 17 residues. The CDR3 bases are TGTGCCAGCAGCTTCAGCGGGGACTACCTCGGCGGGGAGACCCAGTACTTC. Amino acid sequence: CASSFSGDYLGGETQYF.

J is TRBJ1-2 and V is TRBV13; weak D call: TRBD1 (6 bases). The CDR3 is made up of 14 amino acids. Germline CDR1 reads PRHDT; CDR2 reads FYEKMQ (reference sequence). V was trimmed by 0 bases and J by 6 bases, leaving 11 bases between them. CDR3 nucleotide sequence: TGTGCCAGCAGCTTAGGTAGGGGGTTCGATGGCTACACCTTC. This translates into CASSLGRGFDGYTF. Together with reference TRBV13 and TRBJ1-2, the CDR3 gives the full variable domain: AAGVIQSPRHLIKEKRETATLKCYPIPRHDTVYWYQQGPGQDPQFLISFYEKMQSDKGSIPDRFSAQQFSDYHSELNMSSLELGDSALYFCASSLGRGFDGYTFGSGTRLTVV.

J is TRBJ1-5 and V is TRBV10-2, with a possible D match to TRBD1 (5 bases). Per the germline V gene, CDR1 is WSHSY and CDR2 is SAAADI. V was pared by 5 bases and J by 2 bases, with 10 bases between. The CDR3 totals 14 residues. This CDR3 is CASSTGFGNQPQHF. DNA for the CDR3: TGCGCCAGCAGTACAGGATTCGGCAATCAGCCCCAGCATTTT.

Details on this clone: Within the sample, other DNA sequences also encode this same CDR3. The CDR3 is CASSLSSNQPQHF. The CDR3 nucleotides are TGTGCCAGCAGTTTATCCAGCAATCAGCCCCAGCATTTT. The J gene is TRBJ1-5, the V gene TRBV27; D uncertain. CDR1 is MNHEY and CDR2 is SMNVEV in the germline V gene (reference sequence). This CDR3 has 13 amino acids. Trimming pared 0 bases from V and 1 base from J, leaving 1 base between.

This clone was observed a handful of times. The chain is built from TRBV4-2 and TRBJ1-6; D call uncertain. The CDR3 runs 16 residues. With 0 bases removed from V and 10 bases from J, the gap between germline ends came to 16 bases. CDR1 and CDR2 (germline): LGHNA, YNFKEQ. The CDR3 DNA reads TGTGCCAGCAGCCAAGAAATTCTAGACATTTACTCACCCCTCCACTTT. Translating gives CASSQEILDIYSPLHF.